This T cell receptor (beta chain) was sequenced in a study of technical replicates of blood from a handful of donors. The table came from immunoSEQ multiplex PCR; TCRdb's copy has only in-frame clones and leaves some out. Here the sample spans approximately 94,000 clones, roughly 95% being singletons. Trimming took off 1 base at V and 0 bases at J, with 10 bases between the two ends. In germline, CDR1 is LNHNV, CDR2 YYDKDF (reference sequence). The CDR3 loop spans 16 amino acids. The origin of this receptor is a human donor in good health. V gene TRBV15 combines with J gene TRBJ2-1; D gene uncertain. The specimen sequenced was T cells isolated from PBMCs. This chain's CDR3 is CATSRAPSVSYNEQFF. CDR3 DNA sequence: TGTGCCACCAGCAGAGCTCCAAGCGTCTCCTACAATGAGCAGTTCTTC.